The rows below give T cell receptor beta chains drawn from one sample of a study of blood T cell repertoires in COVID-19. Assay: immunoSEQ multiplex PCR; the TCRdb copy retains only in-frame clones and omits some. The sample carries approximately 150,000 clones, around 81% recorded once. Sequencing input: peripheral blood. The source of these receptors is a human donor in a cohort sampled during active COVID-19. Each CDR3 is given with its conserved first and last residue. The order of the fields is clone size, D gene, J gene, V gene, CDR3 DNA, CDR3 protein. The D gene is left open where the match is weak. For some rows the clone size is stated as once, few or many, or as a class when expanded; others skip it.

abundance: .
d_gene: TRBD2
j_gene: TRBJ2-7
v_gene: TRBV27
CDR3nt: TGTGCCAGCAGTTATCGAGCGGGAGGTCCCTACGAGCAGTACTTC
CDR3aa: CASSYRAGGPYEQYF

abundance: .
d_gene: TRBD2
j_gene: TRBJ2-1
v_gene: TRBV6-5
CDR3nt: TGTGCCAGCAGTACACTAGCGCCCCCCTACAATGAGCAGTTCTTC
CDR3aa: CASSTLAPPYNEQFF

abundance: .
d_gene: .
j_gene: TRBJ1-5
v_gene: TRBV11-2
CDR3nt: TGTGCCAGCAGCTTATCTAGGGGCCAGCCCCAGCATTTT
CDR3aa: CASSLSRGQPQHF

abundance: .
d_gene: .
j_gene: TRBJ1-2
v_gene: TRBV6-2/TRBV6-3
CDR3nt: TGTGCCAGCAGTTACGGGAGGGTCCGGGGAAATGGCTACACCTTC
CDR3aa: CASSYGRVRGNGYTF

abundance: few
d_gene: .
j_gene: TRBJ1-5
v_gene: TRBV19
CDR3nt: TGTGCCGTCCGTAGGGGGTTAAATCAGCCCCAGCATTTT
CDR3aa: CAVRRGLNQPQHF

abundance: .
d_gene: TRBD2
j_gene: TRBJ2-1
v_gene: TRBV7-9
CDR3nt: TGTGCCAGCACGCCTCCGGGACTAGCGGGTTCGAATGAGCAGTTCTTC
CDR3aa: CASTPPGLAGSNEQFF

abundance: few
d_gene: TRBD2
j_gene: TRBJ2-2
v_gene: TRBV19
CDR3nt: TGTGCCACCGGGACTACGAACACCGGGGAGCTGTTTTTT
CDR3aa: CATGTTNTGELFF

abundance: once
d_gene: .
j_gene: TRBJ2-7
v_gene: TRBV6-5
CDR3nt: TGTGCCAGCAACTTAAAATGGGACACCGGCTACGAGCAGTACTTC
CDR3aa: CASNLKWDTGYEQYF

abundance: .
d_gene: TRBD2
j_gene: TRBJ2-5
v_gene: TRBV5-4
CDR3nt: TGTGCCAGCAGCTTCGGGGGCGGGGGGACTAAAGAGACCCAGTACTTC
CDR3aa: CASSFGGGGTKETQYF

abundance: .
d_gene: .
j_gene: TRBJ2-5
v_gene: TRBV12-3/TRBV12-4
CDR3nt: TGTGCCAGCAGTTCTAGGTGGGAGACCCAGTACTTC
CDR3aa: CASSSRWETQYF

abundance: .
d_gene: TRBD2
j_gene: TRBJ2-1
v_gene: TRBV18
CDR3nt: TGTGCCAGCTCACCAGCTAGCGGGAGATTTGAGCAGTTCTTC
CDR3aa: CASSPASGRFEQFF

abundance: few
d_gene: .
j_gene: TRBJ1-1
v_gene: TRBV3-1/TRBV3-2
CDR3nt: TGTGCCAGCAGCCAAGATGGTCGGTTAGAAGCTTTCTTT
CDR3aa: CASSQDGRLEAFF

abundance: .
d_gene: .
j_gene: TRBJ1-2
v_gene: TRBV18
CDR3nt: TGTGCCAGCTCACGACAGTCCCGAAACTATGGCTACACCTTC
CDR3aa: CASSRQSRNYGYTF

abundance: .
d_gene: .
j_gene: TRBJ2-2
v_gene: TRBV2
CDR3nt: TGTGCCAGCAGTGGGACTTCCATGGGGGAGCTGTTTTTT
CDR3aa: CASSGTSMGELFF

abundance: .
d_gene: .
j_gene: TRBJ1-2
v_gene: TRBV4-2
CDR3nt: TGTGCCAGCAGCCAAGATTCGTCCGGGAACTATGGCTACACCTTC
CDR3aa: CASSQDSSGNYGYTF

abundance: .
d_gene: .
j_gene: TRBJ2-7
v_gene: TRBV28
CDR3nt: TGTGCCAGCAGTCTCCCGCCAGAAACCTACGAGCAGTACTTC
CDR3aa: CASSLPPETYEQYF

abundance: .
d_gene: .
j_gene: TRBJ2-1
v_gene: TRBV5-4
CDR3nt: TGTGCCAGCAGCTCCCGGACAATGAGCTCCTACAATGAGCAGTTCTTC
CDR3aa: CASSSRTMSSYNEQFF

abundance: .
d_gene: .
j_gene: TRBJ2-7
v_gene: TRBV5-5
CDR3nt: TGTGCCAGCAGCTTGAGGCGGCAGGGATCCTACGAGCAGTACTTC
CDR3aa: CASSLRRQGSYEQYF

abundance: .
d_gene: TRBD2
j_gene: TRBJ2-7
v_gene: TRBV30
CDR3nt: TGTGCCTGGAGGGGCGGGAGGGCTTACGAGCAGTACTTC
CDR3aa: CAWRGGRAYEQYF

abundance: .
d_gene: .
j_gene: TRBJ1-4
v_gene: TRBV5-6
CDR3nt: TGTGCCAGCAGCCTAAAAACAGGGATTAATGAAAAACTGTTTTTT
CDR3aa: CASSLKTGINEKLFF

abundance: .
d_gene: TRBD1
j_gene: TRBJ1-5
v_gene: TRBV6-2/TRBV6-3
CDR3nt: TGTGCCAGCAGTTCGAGGGGGCTGGGCAATCAGCCCCAGCATTTT
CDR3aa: CASSSRGLGNQPQHF

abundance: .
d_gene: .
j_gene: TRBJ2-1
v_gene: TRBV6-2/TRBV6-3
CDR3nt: TGTGCCAGCAGTGTACTTCTCGGCCCCGGGACTAATGAGCAGTTCTTC
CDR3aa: CASSVLLGPGTNEQFF

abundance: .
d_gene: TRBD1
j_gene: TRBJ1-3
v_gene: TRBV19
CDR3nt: TGTGCCAGTAGTATCCGTCCAAGACAGGGGGCACGTAACACCATATATTTT
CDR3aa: CASSIRPRQGARNTIYF

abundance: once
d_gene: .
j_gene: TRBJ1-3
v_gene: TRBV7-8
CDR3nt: TGTGCCAGCAGCTTACGGAACCCGGGACACTCTGGAAACACCATATATTTT
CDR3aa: CASSLRNPGHSGNTIYF